Listed below are T cell receptor beta chains from one sample, sequenced in a study of T cell repertoires in cytomegalovirus infection. A single record per CDR3 protein comes from TCRdb applying MiXCR to the reads. The sample records tens of thousands of distinct CDR3 sequences, 20% to 25% being singletons. These receptors' antigens are unknown. The sequencing here drew on CD8+ T cells from cultured PBMCs, taken from culture after CMV antigen stimulation. Receptors originate from a human donor in good health (CMV status not recorded). Some clones in this sample may be carry-over from other donors' samples. The CDR3 runs from the conserved cysteine through the conserved F or W. Fields, in order: clone size, D gene, V gene, J gene, CDR3 protein, CDR3 DNA. A D gene is named only where the DNA matches it firmly. Rows give clone size only sometimes, using once, few, many, or a class for an expanded clone.

size: .
D: .
V: TRBV12-3/TRBV12-4
J: TRBJ1-2
CDR3: CASSLGKGYTF
DNA: TGTGCCAGCAGTTTAGGAAAAGGCTACACCTTC

size: .
D: TRBD1
V: TRBV15
J: TRBJ2-1
CDR3: CATSRDPARDRGGYEQFF
DNA: TGTGCCACCAGCAGAGATCCGGCCCGGGACAGGGGTGGTTATGAGCAGTTCTTC

size: few
D: .
V: TRBV7-8
J: TRBJ1-1
CDR3: CASSPGPGQNTEAFF
DNA: TGTGCCAGCAGTCCAGGCCCGGGGCAGAACACTGAAGCTTTCTTT

size: few
D: TRBD1
V: TRBV12-3/TRBV12-4
J: TRBJ2-3
CDR3: CASSPTGVDTQYF
DNA: TGTGCCAGCAGCCCCACAGGGGTAGATACGCAGTATTTT

size: .
D: .
V: TRBV7-9
J: TRBJ2-7
CDR3: CASSLFYQDSNFSEYEQYF
DNA: TGTGCCAGCAGCTTATTTTATCAGGACAGCAATTTTTCCGAATACGAGCAGTACTTC

size: .
D: .
V: TRBV9
J: TRBJ1-1
CDR3: CASSVGSLSATPLVF
DNA: TGTGCCAGCAGCGTAGGCTCACTGTCGGCGACGCCGCTCGTCTTT

size: few
D: TRBD1
V: TRBV7-2
J: TRBJ1-1
CDR3: CASSSTGGSIPNTEAFF
DNA: TGTGCCAGCAGCTCTACAGGGGGAAGTATCCCGAACACTGAAGCTTTCTTT

size: .
D: .
V: TRBV6-5
J: TRBJ1-1
CDR3: CASSYGRGIEAFF
DNA: TGTGCCAGCAGTTACGGCAGAGGAATTGAAGCTTTCTTT

size: few
D: TRBD1
V: TRBV7-2
J: TRBJ2-1
CDR3: CASSYTGTGFHEQFF
DNA: TGTGCCAGCAGTTATACCGGGACAGGGTTCCATGAGCAGTTCTTC

size: few
D: .
V: TRBV7-2
J: TRBJ1-6
CDR3: CASSPKRVSRSPLHF
DNA: TGTGCCAGCAGCCCTAAACGGGTTTCCCGTTCACCCCTCCACTTT

size: .
D: .
V: TRBV18
J: TRBJ2-3
CDR3: CASSPPILPDTQYF
DNA: TGTGCCAGCTCACCACCGATCTTGCCAGATACGCAGTATTTT

size: .
D: TRBD1
V: TRBV12-3/TRBV12-4
J: TRBJ2-7
CDR3: CASTLGQGYEQYF
DNA: TGTGCCAGCACCCTGGGACAGGGCTACGAGCAGTACTTC

size: few
D: TRBD1
V: TRBV6-6
J: TRBJ1-4
CDR3: CASQDRGDEKLFF
DNA: TGTGCCAGCCAGGACAGGGGAGATGAAAAACTGTTTTTT

size: .
D: .
V: TRBV4-1
J: TRBJ1-5
CDR3: CASSQDPSNQPQHF
DNA: TGCGCCAGCAGCCAAGATCCGAGCAATCAGCCCCAGCATTTT

size: .
D: .
V: TRBV19
J: TRBJ1-1
CDR3: CASSIQQRGSGLNTEAFF
DNA: TGTGCCAGTAGTATACAACAGCGCGGGTCCGGGCTGAACACTGAAGCTTTCTTT

size: few
D: .
V: TRBV12-3/TRBV12-4
J: TRBJ2-2
CDR3: CASTLTGVGSGELFF
DNA: TGTGCCAGCACCCTTACCGGGGTAGGGTCCGGGGAGCTGTTTTTT

size: few
D: TRBD2
V: TRBV7-8
J: TRBJ2-3
CDR3: CASSLASGARTDTQYF
DNA: TGTGCCAGCAGCTTAGCTAGCGGGGCACGCACAGATACGCAGTATTTT

size: .
D: .
V: TRBV29-1
J: TRBJ1-1
CDR3: CSVEGVGVEGGETEAFF
DNA: TGCAGCGTTGAAGGCGTTGGGGTCGAGGGGGGCGAGACTGAAGCTTTCTTT

size: once
D: .
V: TRBV7-9
J: TRBJ2-7
CDR3: CASSLRGVSINEQYF
DNA: TGTGCCAGCAGCTTAAGAGGGGTCTCTATCAACGAGCAGTACTTC

size: few
D: TRBD1
V: TRBV7-9
J: TRBJ2-7
CDR3: CASSFPTGRDSYEQYF
DNA: TGTGCCAGCAGCTTTCCGACAGGGAGAGACTCCTACGAGCAGTACTTC

size: few
D: .
V: TRBV11-2
J: TRBJ1-6
CDR3: CASSYKGNNSPLHF
DNA: TGTGCCAGCAGCTACAAGGGGAATAATTCACCCCTCCACTTT

size: few
D: .
V: TRBV7-2
J: TRBJ2-5
CDR3: CASSLRGAETQYF
DNA: TGTGCCAGCAGCTTGAGGGGGGCCGAGACCCAGTACTTC

size: .
D: TRBD1
V: TRBV12-3/TRBV12-4
J: TRBJ1-5
CDR3: CASSGQGGQPQHF
DNA: TGTGCCAGCAGTGGACAGGGCGGGCAGCCCCAGCATTTT

size: few
D: .
V: TRBV7-8
J: TRBJ1-5
CDR3: CASSDQGVLQPQHF
DNA: TGTGCCAGCAGCGACCAGGGAGTACTTCAGCCCCAGCATTTT

size: .
D: TRBD1
V: TRBV6-5
J: TRBJ2-7
CDR3: CDSSYSGQVSYEQYF
DNA: TGTGACAGCAGTTATTCCGGACAGGTTTCCTACGAGCAGTACTTC

size: .
D: .
V: TRBV12-3/TRBV12-4
J: TRBJ2-5
CDR3: CASSSRVLGQETQYF
DNA: TGTGCCAGCAGTTCCAGGGTGTTGGGACAAGAGACCCAGTACTTC

size: few
D: TRBD2
V: TRBV6-1
J: TRBJ2-7
CDR3: CASSERSGGSYEQYF
DNA: TGTGCCAGCAGTGAAAGGAGCGGGGGGTCCTACGAGCAGTACTTC

size: .
D: .
V: TRBV19
J: TRBJ2-1
CDR3: CASSSEQGYYNEQFF
DNA: TGTGCCAGTAGTAGTGAACAGGGCTACTACAATGAGCAGTTCTTC

size: few
D: TRBD2
V: TRBV6-1
J: TRBJ2-1
CDR3: CASRETPGGLAYNEQFF
DNA: TGTGCCAGCAGAGAAACCCCGGGGGGGCTGGCCTACAATGAGCAGTTCTTC

size: many
D: .
V: TRBV7-6
J: TRBJ2-7
CDR3: CASTSGSGPGEQYF
DNA: TGTGCCAGCACCTCCGGGTCGGGACCTGGAGAGCAGTACTTC

size: few
D: TRBD2
V: TRBV6-5
J: TRBJ2-5
CDR3: CASSDEVSGEEETQYF
DNA: TGTGCCAGCAGTGACGAGGTTAGCGGGGAGGAAGAGACCCAGTACTTC

size: few
D: TRBD1
V: TRBV7-9
J: TRBJ2-1
CDR3: CASSYRGTSYNEQFF
DNA: TGTGCCAGCAGCTACAGGGGCACCTCCTACAATGAGCAGTTCTTC

size: once
D: .
V: TRBV27
J: TRBJ2-2
CDR3: CASSPNWGPNTGELFF
DNA: TGTGCCAGCAGTCCCAATTGGGGCCCGAACACCGGGGAGCTGTTTTTT